The 15 T cell receptor beta chains below all came from one sample that was sequenced in a study of shared clonotypes between healthy human individuals. Repertoires were generated with immunoSEQ multiplex PCR, while TCRdb's copy carries only in-frame clones and drops some. The top ten clones hold more than 0.1% of a sample with 2 million to 2.5 million clones, roughly 94% of them seen once. Material: naive CD4+ T cells sorted from blood. Indicated subset: CD45RA+ positively selected. The receptors shown here come from a man younger than 35 in good health.

A remark on this clone: The sample holds other DNA sequences that translate to the same CDR3. The chain couples TRBV9 to TRBJ2-5, with D unresolved. Germline V gene sequence: CDR1 SGDLS, CDR2 YYNGEE. V was pared by 0 bases and J by 1 base, with 4 bases between. This CDR3 has 13 amino acids. The CDR3 nucleotides read TGTGCCAGCAGCGTAGGTGCCCAAGAGACCCAGTACTTC. Amino acids: CASSVGAQETQYF.

The chain carries TRBV7-9 and TRBJ2-7; a weak D match, TRBD1 (6 bases). This CDR3 comprises 14 residues. Germline assignment: CDR1 SEHNR and CDR2 FQNEAQ (reference sequence). Trimming removed 3 bases at V and 2 bases at J, with 11 bases between. The CDR3 DNA follows: TGTGCCAGCAGCTTGCGGGCAGGGGCCTACGAGCAGTACTTC. It is translated as CASSLRAGAYEQYF.

The V and J genes are TRBV6-1 and TRBJ2-2; D ambiguous. The V end lost 4 bases, the J end lost 3 bases, and 6 bases lay between the germline ends. Per the germline V gene, CDR1 is MNHNS and CDR2 is SASEGT. The CDR3 sequence is 13 residues long. The CDR3 here is CASSVGHTGELFF. In DNA form, the CDR3 reads TGTGCCAGCAGTGTAGGTCACACCGGGGAGCTGTTTTTT.

The chain is built from TRBV11-3 and TRBJ2-2; D is perhaps TRBD1 (6 bases). The CDR3 totals 16 residues. V lost 4 bases and J lost 2, with 14 bases in between. Germline CDR1 reads SGHNT; CDR2 reads YENEEA. The CDR3 nucleotides read TGTGCCAGCAGCTCCCGGCAGGGGAGAAACACCGGGGAGCTGTTTTTT. Amino acids: CASSSRQGRNTGELFF.

The chain has TRBV6-6 and TRBJ2-7, with no clear D. CDR1 is MNHNY, CDR2 SVGAGI, per germline (reference sequence). The CDR3 extends over 13 amino acids. The germline V and J ends were trimmed by 4 bases and 2 bases, with 9 bases remaining between them. CDR3 residues: CASSSTTTYEQYF. The DNA of the CDR3 is TGTGCCAGCAGTTCGACCACTACCTACGAGCAGTACTTC.

This clone was picked up one time. The chain links TRBV5-1 to TRBJ2-1; D not resolved. Germline CDR1 is SGHRS and CDR2 is YFSETQ. V was clipped by 0 bases and J by 0 bases, with 7 bases between them. The CDR3 covers 15 residues. The DNA for the CDR3 is TGCGCCAGCAGCTTGGTGACCAGCTCCTACAATGAGCAGTTCTTC. Its translation is CASSLVTSSYNEQFF.

The rearrangement joins TRBV5-1 to TRBJ1-2; D may be TRBD1 (6 bases). Germline V gene lookup returns CDR1 SGHRS and CDR2 YFSETQ. V gave up 2 bases and J gave up 8 bases, with 7 bases separating them. This CDR3 has 11 residues. CDR3 in amino acids: CASSLQGGYTF. CDR3 DNA sequence: TGCGCCAGCAGCTTACAGGGAGGCTACACCTTC. Drawing the rest from reference TRBV5-1 and TRBJ1-2, the complete variable domain is KAGVTQTPRYLIKTRGQQVTLSCSPISGHRSVSWYQQTPGQGLQFLFEYFSETQRNKGNFPGRFSGRQFSNSRSEMNVSTLELGDSALYLCASSLQGGYTFGSGTRLTVV.

The V gene is TRBV2, the J gene TRBJ2-4, with D possibly being TRBD2 (5 bases). V was trimmed by 6 bases and J by 0 bases, leaving 12 bases between them. The CDR3 spans 15 residues. Germline CDR1 and CDR2: SNHLY and FYNNEI. The CDR3 coding sequence is TGTGCCAGCAGCCCTACACTAGTAGCCAAAAACATTCAGTACTTC. This sequence encodes CASSPTLVAKNIQYF.

This clone appeared once. The chain recombines TRBV5-1 with TRBJ2-5, with D perhaps given as TRBD1 or TRBD2 (5 bases each). The germline V gene has CDR1 SGHRS and CDR2 YFSETQ. The CDR3 spans 12 residues. Trimming took 0 bases from V and 9 from J, leaving 9 bases between them. CDR3 residues: CASSLGDQAQYF. CDR3 sequence (DNA): TGCGCCAGCAGCTTGGGGGACCAGGCCCAGTACTTC.

This chain links TRBV28 with TRBJ1-5; 8 nucleotides agree with TRBD1. The CDR3 has 16 residues. Germline CDR1 and CDR2: MDHEN and SYDVKM. The V segment lost 6 bases and the J segment 0 bases; nucleotides outside the gene matches: 7. In nucleotides, the CDR3 is TGTGCCAGCAGGAAGCAGGGGGCTCGTAGCAATCAGCCCCAGCATTTT. Residues: CASRKQGARSNQPQHF.

This clone appeared once. CDR3 nucleotides: TGTGCCAGCAGCGACGGGGGGTACGGCGATACGCAGTATTTT. Translation: CASSDGGYGDTQYF. The chain employs TRBV5-4 and TRBJ2-3; the match to TRBD2 covers 7 bases. The CDR3 runs 14 residues. V lost 4 bases, J lost 6 bases, and 8 bases stayed unmatched. Germline V gives CDR1 SGHNT, CDR2 YYREEE (reference sequence).

Details on this clone: This CDR3 fails to terminate in the conserved phenylalanine or tryptophan, so it likely reflects a read error. The DNA is omitted, as the CDR3 cannot be located on it reliably, and the CDR3 follows TCRdb's listing. The V gene is TRBV28, the J gene TRBJ1-1; the tabulated D call, TRBD1, remains unverified against the DNA. Germline-derived CDR1 and CDR2 are MDHEN and SYDVKM. The CDR3 is made up of 12 amino acids, end residues included. This CDR3 reads CASSRPTGAPIV.

The CDR3 here is CATTREGYGYTF. The CDR3 DNA follows: TGTGCCACTACACGTGAAGGGTATGGCTACACCTTC. This chain uses TRBV6-5 with TRBJ1-2; no firm D call. Germline CDR1 MNHEY, CDR2 SVGAGI. This CDR3 region has 12 residues. Between the trimmed V and J ends, which lost 10 bases and 5 bases, there was a span of 14 bases.

The chain links TRBV7-8 to TRBJ1-5, with a weak D call TRBD1 (5 bases). Trimming took off 0 bases at V and 4 bases at J, with 16 bases between the two ends. This CDR3 has 17 amino acids. CDR1 and CDR2 from the germline V gene are SGHVS and FQNEAQ. The CDR3: CASSLAREGDRNQPQHF. The CDR3 nucleotides are TGTGCCAGCAGCTTAGCGCGAGAAGGGGATAGGAATCAGCCCCAGCATTTT.

This chain links TRBV4-3 with TRBJ2-1; D is unclear. From germline, CDR1 is LGHNA and CDR2 YSLEER. V dropped 4 bases and J dropped 4 bases, with 14 bases sitting between them. The CDR3 loop spans 15 amino acids. CDR3: CASSRQMEGYNEQFF. DNA of the CDR3: TGCGCCAGCAGCCGCCAAATGGAAGGGTACAATGAGCAGTTCTTC.